This T cell receptor beta chain derives from a study of T cell responses to AZD1222 COVID-19 vaccine. Broader study findings: There were repertoire samples only from the period after the peak T cell response. Spike was spanned by vaccine-associated CD4 TCRs, which were dominant at 160-218 and 743-854. Baseline serostatus was positive in only six AZD1222 recipients.

The data were produced by immunoSEQ multiplex PCR, yet TCRdb's version contains in-frame clones alone and is incomplete. This sample has roughly 120,000 clones; 80% to 95% occur once, and the top ten carry 7.9%. Worth noting for this clone: Antigen: not known.

The CDR3 runs 17 residues. J gave up 3 bases and V 4 bases, and 13 bases lay outside the gene matches. From germline, CDR1 is SGHRS and CDR2 YFSETQ. V and J are TRBV5-1 and TRBJ2-4, with TRBD1 matching over 7 bases. The sequence was collected from an adult who received the AZD1222 COVID-19 vaccine. Sequencing was performed on peripheral blood, taken 28 days after the second AZD1222 dose. The CDR3: CASSGLQGDPHKNIQYF. CDR3 DNA: TGCGCCAGCAGCGGACTTCAGGGGGACCCTCACAAAAACATTCAGTACTTC.